This TCR beta chain stems from a study of regulatory T cells in long-lasting Graves disease. To note about this clonotype: Antigen: not known.

Building the TCR beta libraries relied on iRepertoire HTBI primers, and CDR3 regions underwent Arm-PCR. TCRdb re-derived calls from the multiplex PCR reads in MiXCR, one entry per CDR3 protein. The repertoire holds approximately 390,000 distinct CDR3 sequences, with around 16% as singletons. Time point given: newly diagnosed GD, antithyroid drugs for less than 3 months. Following extraction of RNA from PBMCs, that RNA was used to make the TCR library. The length of the CDR3 is 17 residues. Germline V CDR1 and CDR2: ENHRY, SYGVKD. Trimming pared 7 bases from V and 0 bases from J, leaving 19 bases between. Study results and caveats: Whereas 966 public clonotypes were shared by new patients, persistent patients shared more, at approximately 2,700.

These data also featured in a second study, about T cells in Graves' hyperthyroidism and ophthalmopathy.

The specimen was peripheral blood mononuclear cells (PBMCs), collected at new diagnosis, from a patient treated with antithyroid drugs. This clonotype was obtained from a woman under 30 with Graves disease. V and J are TRBV10-3 and TRBJ2-1, with a weak D call TRBD2 (7 bases). DNA of the CDR3: TGTGCCATCACCGCCTCTGGCGGGGGCCCCTCCTACAATGAGCAGTTCTTC. Encoded protein: CAITASGGGPSYNEQFF.